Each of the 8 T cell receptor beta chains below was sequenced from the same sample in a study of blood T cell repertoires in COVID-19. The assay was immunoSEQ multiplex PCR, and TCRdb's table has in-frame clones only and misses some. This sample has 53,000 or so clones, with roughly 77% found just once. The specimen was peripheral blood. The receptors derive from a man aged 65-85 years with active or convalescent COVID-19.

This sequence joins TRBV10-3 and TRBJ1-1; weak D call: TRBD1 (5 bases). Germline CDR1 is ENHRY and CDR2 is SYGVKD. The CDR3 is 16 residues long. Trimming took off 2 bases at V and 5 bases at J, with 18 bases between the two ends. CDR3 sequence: CAISETLQGRGTEAFF. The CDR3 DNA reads TGTGCCATCAGTGAGACACTTCAGGGTAGGGGAACTGAAGCTTTCTTT.

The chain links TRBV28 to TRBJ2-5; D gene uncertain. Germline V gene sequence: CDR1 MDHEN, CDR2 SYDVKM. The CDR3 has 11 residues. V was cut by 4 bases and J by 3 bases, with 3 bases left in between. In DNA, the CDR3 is TGTGCCAGCAGTTCAAAAGAGACCCAGTACTTC. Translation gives CASSSKETQYF.

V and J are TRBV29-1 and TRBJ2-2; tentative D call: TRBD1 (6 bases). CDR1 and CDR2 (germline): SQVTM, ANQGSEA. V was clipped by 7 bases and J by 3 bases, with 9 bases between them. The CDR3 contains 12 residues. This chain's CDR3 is CSGTVYTGELFF. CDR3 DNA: TGCAGCGGGACAGTCTACACCGGGGAGCTGTTTTTT.

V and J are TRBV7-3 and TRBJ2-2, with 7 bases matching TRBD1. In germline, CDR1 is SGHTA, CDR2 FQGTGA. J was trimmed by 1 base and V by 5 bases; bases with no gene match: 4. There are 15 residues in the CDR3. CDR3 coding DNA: TGTGCCAGCAGCCTGGGGGACAGGAACACCGGGGAGCTGTTTTTT. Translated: CASSLGDRNTGELFF.

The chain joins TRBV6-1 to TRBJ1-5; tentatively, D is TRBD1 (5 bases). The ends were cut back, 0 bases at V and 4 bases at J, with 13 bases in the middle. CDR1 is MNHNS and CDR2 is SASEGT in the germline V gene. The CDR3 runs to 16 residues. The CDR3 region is CASSEARLGGNQPQHF. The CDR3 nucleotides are TGTGCCAGCAGTGAAGCGCGCCTCGGGGGTAATCAGCCCCAGCATTTT.

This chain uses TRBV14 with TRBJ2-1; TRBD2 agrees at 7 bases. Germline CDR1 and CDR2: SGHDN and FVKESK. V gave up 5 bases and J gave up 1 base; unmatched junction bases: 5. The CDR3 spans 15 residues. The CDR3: CASSTYGGSYNEQFF. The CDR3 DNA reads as TGTGCCAGCAGCACCTACGGGGGGTCCTACAATGAGCAGTTCTTC.

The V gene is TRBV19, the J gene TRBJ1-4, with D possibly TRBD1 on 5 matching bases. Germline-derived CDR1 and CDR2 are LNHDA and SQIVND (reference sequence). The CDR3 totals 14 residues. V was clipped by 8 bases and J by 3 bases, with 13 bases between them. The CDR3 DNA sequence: TGTGCCAGTGGAAGGGGTATCGCTAATGAAAAACTGTTTTTT. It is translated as CASGRGIANEKLFF.

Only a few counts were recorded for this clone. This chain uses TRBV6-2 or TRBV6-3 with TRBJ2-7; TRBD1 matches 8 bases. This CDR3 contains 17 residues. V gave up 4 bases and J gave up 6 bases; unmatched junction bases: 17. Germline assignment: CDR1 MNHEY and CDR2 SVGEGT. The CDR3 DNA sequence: TGTGCCAGCAGTTGGGCGACACCCGACAGGGGCGAGGGCGAGCAGTACTTC. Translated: CASSWATPDRGEGEQYF.